This T cell receptor (beta chain) was recovered during a study of T cells in Graves' hyperthyroidism and ophthalmopathy. Amplification of TCR beta CDR3 regions used RNA as the template. First-round RT-PCR targeting the TCR CDR3 was performed with the HTBI primer set. TCRdb re-called the multiplex PCR reads through MiXCR, storing one row per CDR3 protein. The repertoire holds 500,000 to 650,000 distinct CDR3 sequences, with 40% to 55% as singletons. Exclusion criteria comprised uncontrolled infection, other autoimmune disease, pregnancy or lactation. CDR3 size: 10 residues. From germline, CDR1 is DFQATT and CDR2 SNEGSKA (reference sequence). The V gene lost 1 base and the J gene lost 12 bases, with 9 bases spanning the gap.

The sample taken for sequencing was peripheral blood or thyroid tissue (not recorded which). This chain joins TRBV20-1 and TRBJ1-2, with D hard to call. The TCR was taken from an adult woman with Graves' disease, either hyperthyroidism or ophthalmopathy (not recorded which). CDR3 in DNA: TGCAGTGCTAGAGTCTGGACGCACACCTTC. Translating it yields CSARVWTHTF.